Below are 14 T cell receptor beta chains sequenced from a single sample in a study of OX40 agonist ivuxolimab in advanced cancers. Profiling relied on immunoSEQ multiplex PCR, and the TCRdb table lists in-frame clones only, not all of them. The data contain about 59,000 clones, 84% of them singletons. The sequencing here drew on CD4+ or CD8+ T cells sorted from blood, taken in a trial of the OX40 agonist ivuxolimab. The receptor set was obtained from an adult with an advanced solid tumor such as melanoma, head and neck, liver or kidney cancer.

This sequence joins TRBV4-1 and TRBJ2-7; possibly TRBD2 for D (6 bases). CDR1 is MGHRA, CDR2 YSYEKL, per germline. With 0 bases removed from V and 2 bases from J, the gap between germline ends came to 8 bases. The CDR3 runs 14 residues. CDR3 bases: TGCGCCAGCAGCCAAGAGTTAGCGGCCTACGAGCAGTACTTC. This translates into CASSQELAAYEQYF.

The rearrangement uses TRBV2 and TRBJ1-2; no definite D call. Trimming took 5 bases from V and 5 from J, leaving 12 bases between them. Germline V gene data show CDR1 as SNHLY and CDR2 as FYNNEI. There are 13 residues in the CDR3. As DNA, the CDR3 is TGTGCCAGCAGTACCCTGGGCTCATATGGCTACACCTTC. This encodes CASSTLGSYGYTF. Supplemented by reference TRBV2 and TRBJ1-2, the full variable domain reads EPEVTQTPSHQVTQMGQEVILRCVPISNHLYFYWYRQILGQKVEFLVSFYNNEISEKSEIFDDQFSVERPDGSNFTLKIRSTKLEDSAMYFCASSTLGSYGYTFGSGTRLTVV.

The rearrangement uses TRBV9 and TRBJ2-2; possibly TRBD1 for D (6 bases). The V gene's germline CDR1 is SGDLS and CDR2 YYNGEE. This CDR3 spans 16 amino acids. V gave up 6 bases and J gave up 2 bases, with 17 bases separating them. The CDR3 bases are TGTGCCAGCACCCGCGACAGGCTGGGCAACACCGGGGAGCTGTTTTTT. This sequence encodes CASTRDRLGNTGELFF. The whole variable domain, remainder taken from reference TRBV9 and TRBJ2-2, is DSGVTQTPKHLITATGQRVTLRCSPRSGDLSVYWYQQSLDQGLQFLIQYYNGEERAKGNILERFSAQQFPDLHSELNLSSLELGDSALYFCASTRDRLGNTGELFFGEGSRLTVL.

The chain couples TRBV5-8 to TRBJ2-2; no definite D call. Germline CDR1 and CDR2: SGHTS and YDEGEE. Trimming shortened V by 5 bases and J by 8 bases, and 10 bases separated the two germline ends. CDR3 length: 12 residues. For the CDR3, the DNA is TGTGCCAGCAGGACTTGGGAAGGGGAGCTGTTTTTT. Protein: CASRTWEGELFF.

This chain uses TRBV18 with TRBJ2-7; 8 positions match TRBD1. J was trimmed by 9 bases and V by 3 bases; bases with no gene match: 10. The CDR3 is made up of 14 amino acids. Germline assignment: CDR1 KGHSH and CDR2 LQKENI. The CDR3: CASSPRLDRVGQYF. The CDR3 coding sequence is TGTGCCAGCTCACCGCGACTGGACAGGGTGGGGCAGTACTTC.

This chain links TRBV9 with TRBJ2-1; D is perhaps TRBD2 (6 bases). The CDR3 covers 20 residues. Per the germline V gene, CDR1 is SGDLS and CDR2 is YYNGEE. The V end was cut by 2 bases, the J end by 1 base, with 25 bases between. CDR3 DNA sequence: TGTGCCAGCAGCGTCGGAGAGACTAGAGTGGGCATAAGTTCCTACAATGAGCAGTTCTTC. Amino acids: CASSVGETRVGISSYNEQFF.

A few counts support this clone. The chain couples TRBV4-2 to TRBJ2-2; 9 positions match TRBD2. V lost 2 bases, J lost 1 base, and 5 bases stayed unmatched. The CDR3 contains 17 residues. Germline V gene lookup returns CDR1 LGHNA and CDR2 YNFKEQ. The CDR3 reads CASSQRAGGWNTGELFF. The CDR3 coding sequence is TGTGCCAGCAGCCAACGAGCGGGAGGATGGAACACCGGGGAGCTGTTTTTT.

The J gene is TRBJ2-7, the V gene TRBV25-1; 11 bases agree with TRBD1. V was pared by 2 bases and J by 2 bases, with 2 bases of the junction left unmatched. CDR3 length: 15 amino acids. Per the germline V gene, CDR1 is MGHDK and CDR2 is SYGVNS. CDR3 sequence reads: CASSEVGQGAYEQYF. The CDR3 DNA reads as TGTGCCAGCAGTGAAGTGGGACAGGGGGCCTACGAGCAGTACTTC.

This chain connects TRBV2 to TRBJ2-4; D gene ambiguous. The CDR3 consists of 12 residues. Germline V gene data show CDR1 as SNHLY and CDR2 as FYNNEI. V lost 6 bases and J 7 bases, leaving 10 bases between the germline ends. CDR3 sequence: CASSPRSNIQYF. DNA for the CDR3: TGTGCCAGCAGCCCCCGGTCGAACATTCAGTACTTC.

V gene TRBV10-3 combines with J gene TRBJ2-5, with D uncertain. V lost 0 bases to trimming and J lost 5 bases, with 1 base between them. Per the germline V gene, CDR1 is ENHRY and CDR2 is SYGVKD. The length of the CDR3 is 11 residues. The CDR3 region is CAISESETQYF. CDR3 DNA: TGTGCCATCAGTGAGTCTGAGACCCAGTACTTC.

The genes are TRBV7-8 and TRBJ2-1; the D is unclear. The germline CDR1 and CDR2 sequences are SGHVS and FQNEAQ. The V gene lost 5 bases and the J gene lost 7 bases, with 9 bases spanning the gap. The CDR3 covers 12 residues. CDR3 in DNA: TGTGCCAGCAGCCCCGTAATTAATGAGCAGTTCTTC. It is translated as CASSPVINEQFF.

The rearrangement joins TRBV5-1 to TRBJ1-1, with no clear D. The CDR3 consists of 14 residues. Trimming took off 0 bases at V and 1 base at J, with 7 bases between the two ends. Looked up from germline, CDR1 is SGHRS and CDR2 is YFSETQ. CDR3 bases: TGCGCCAGCAGCTTGGAGACGCAGAACACTGAAGCTTTCTTT. Its protein is CASSLETQNTEAFF.

The chain couples TRBV25-1 to TRBJ2-5; 7 bases are a match to TRBD2. Germline trimming cut 3 bases from V and 5 bases from J; bases unmatched to any gene: 12. This CDR3 spans 16 amino acids. From germline, CDR1 is MGHDK and CDR2 SYGVNS. The CDR3 DNA follows: TGTGCCAGCAGTGACAGCGGGGTAGGGCCCCGCGAGACCCAGTACTTC. Translated: CASSDSGVGPRETQYF.

Here the CDR3 DNA reads TGTGCCAGCAGCTTAGACGGACAGCCAAATCAGCCCCAGCATTTT. It specifies CASSLDGQPNQPQHF. The chain uses TRBV7-2 and TRBJ1-5; tentative D call: TRBD1 (6 bases). Germline loops: CDR1 SGHTA, CDR2 FQGNSA. CDR3 length equals 15 residues. The V end lost 1 base, the J end lost 4 bases, and 11 bases lay between the germline ends.